The 5 T cell receptor beta chains presented below share a single source sample, sequenced in a study of T cells in Graves' hyperthyroidism and ophthalmopathy. From RNA transcripts, TCR beta CDR3 regions were amplified. Carried out on the TCR CDR3, a first-round RT-PCR used the HTBI primer set. One entry per CDR3 protein results from TCRdb running MiXCR on the multiplex PCR reads. The sample has approximately 690,000 distinct CDR3 sequences, 20% seen once. Sequencing was done on a sample of blood. These receptors were collected from a man aged 25 to 40 with Graves' ophthalmopathy.

This clonotype was seen at least ten times. J is TRBJ2-7 and V is TRBV3-1, with D maybe TRBD1 (6 bases). The V gene's germline CDR1 is LGHDT and CDR2 YNNKEL (reference sequence). This CDR3 has 13 amino acids. V lost 1 base and J lost 3, with 7 bases in between. The CDR3 DNA reads as TGTGCCAGCAGCCAAGGGGACAACTACGAGCAGTACTTC. It specifies CASSQGDNYEQYF.

This clonotype was observed at least ten times. V usage is TRBV9 and J usage is TRBJ2-1; 7 bases are shared with TRBD1. This CDR3 has 19 residues. Germline V gene sequence: CDR1 SGDLS, CDR2 YYNGEE. The J segment lost 0 bases and the V segment lost 4 bases, leaving 16 bases of the junction unmatched. For the CDR3, the DNA is TGTGCCAGCAGCCCTCGGGACAGATTAGCAGTTAGCTCCTACAATGAGCAGTTCTTC. Translating gives CASSPRDRLAVSSYNEQFF. Full variable domain (outside the CDR3, taken from reference TRBV9 and TRBJ2-1): DSGVTQTPKHLITATGQRVTLRCSPRSGDLSVYWYQQSLDQGLQFLIQYYNGEERAKGNILERFSAQQFPDLHSELNLSSLELGDSALYFCASSPRDRLAVSSYNEQFFGPGTRLTVL.

This clonotype was found a few times. The chain links TRBV10-2 to TRBJ2-1; 7 bases map to TRBD2. J gave up 1 base and V 5 bases, and 5 bases lay outside the gene matches. This CDR3 region has 15 residues. Germline values: CDR1 WSHSY, CDR2 SAAADI. CDR3 sequence: CASSTGTTSYNEQFF. The CDR3 DNA reads TGCGCCAGCAGTACCGGGACTACTTCCTACAATGAGCAGTTCTTC.

The chain's CDR3 is CSAEGQGPETQYF. CDR3 in DNA: TGCAGTGCTGAGGGACAGGGGCCAGAGACCCAGTACTTC. V usage is TRBV20-1 and J usage is TRBJ2-5; 10 positions match TRBD1. Trimming cost V 5 bases and J 4 bases; bases outside gene matches: 4. Germline values: CDR1 DFQATT, CDR2 SNEGSKA (reference sequence). CDR3 length: 13 amino acids.

The chain couples TRBV4-1 to TRBJ2-7; 9 positions match TRBD2. Germline CDR1 and CDR2: MGHRA and YSYEKL. The CDR3 has 14 residues. The trim removed 8 bases at V and 5 bases at J, leaving 10 bases unmatched. The CDR3 DNA follows: TGCGCCAGCTCACTTGGACTAGCGACAAACGAGCAGTACTTC. As protein: CASSLGLATNEQYF.